The source of this T cell receptor (beta chain) is a study of spatial heterogeneity in lung cancer. Study context: The average count in raw reads for each unique TCR and UMI combination exceeded 8.5 appearances.

Each TCR cDNA molecule carried a unique molecular identifier. TCRdb called the 5' RACE reads again in MiXCR, with one record for every CDR3 protein. The table has 40,000 to 45,000 distinct CDR3 sequences, roughly 13% seen once. This clonotype was recorded a few times. The germline gives CDR1 DFQATT, CDR2 SNEGSKA (reference sequence). The CDR3 is 14 residues long. Trimming stripped 0 bases from V and 6 bases from J, with 14 bases between. The time point denotes: sample taken at primary tumor resection. Material for sequencing was whole RNA from tumor, nontumor lung or frozen PBMC, left unsorted. This chain links TRBV20-1 with TRBJ1-2; perhaps TRBD1 as D (6 bases). Sequenced here: PBMCs, sampled at surgery. The TCR was taken from a male donor with early-stage non-small cell lung cancer. The CDR3 sequence is CSARDLGRGHGYTF. In DNA, the CDR3 is TGCAGTGCTAGAGATCTAGGCAGGGGACATGGCTACACCTTC.